One sample yielded the 32 T cell receptor beta chains listed below, sequenced in a study of blood T cell repertoires in COVID-19. Libraries were prepared by immunoSEQ multiplex PCR; TCRdb keeps only in-frame clonotypes and omits some of them. Of about 220,000 clones detected, around nine tenths appear once; the ten largest clones hold 14% to 15%. Source material: PBMCs or T cells enriched from blood (not recorded which). These receptor sequences come from a woman aged 50 to 60 with acute COVID-19.

The rearrangement joins TRBV27 to TRBJ1-5; D not certain. Germline lookup yields CDR1 MNHEY and CDR2 SMNVEV (reference sequence). This CDR3 spans 14 amino acids. The V end lost 2 bases, the J end lost 6 bases, and 11 bases lay between the germline ends. CDR3 sequence (DNA): TGTGCCAGCAGTTTACGGGGAGCGGGTCAGCCCCAGCATTTT. Translated, it gives CASSLRGAGQPQHF.

In this sample, this clone turned up once. Germline and junction disagree at one end, which may indicate a read error. The CDR3 protein is CASSLSSSASGRALIF. The CDR3 DNA sequence: TGTGCCAGCAGTTTATCGAGTTCCGCTAGCGGGAGGGCCTTGATCTTC. V is TRBV27 and J is TRBJ2-1, with 12 bases identical to TRBD2. From germline, CDR1 is MNHEY and CDR2 SMNVEV (reference sequence). The CDR3 totals 16 residues.

The rearrangement joins TRBV7-3 to TRBJ2-7; perhaps TRBD1 as D (6 bases). This CDR3 is built from 13 residues. With 4 bases removed from V and 6 bases from J, the gap between germline ends came to 13 bases. Germline V gene sequence: CDR1 SGHTA, CDR2 FQGTGA. The CDR3 DNA is TGTGCCAGCAGCTCGGACAGTTGGGGCGAGCAGTACTTC. This translates into CASSSDSWGEQYF.

This clone was counted once. This chain joins TRBV28 and TRBJ1-2; perhaps TRBD1 as D (5 bases). The V gene lost 6 bases and the J gene lost 7 bases, with 12 bases spanning the gap. Germline loops: CDR1 MDHEN, CDR2 SYDVKM. This CDR3 has 12 residues. This chain's CDR3 is CASRLIGGGYTF. The DNA of the CDR3 is TGTGCCAGCAGACTCATCGGGGGTGGCTACACCTTC.

The chain recombines TRBV6-5 with TRBJ2-3; the match to TRBD2 covers 7 bases. Trimming removed 6 bases from V and 2 bases from J; junction bases left unmatched: 5. This CDR3 comprises 14 residues. Germline values: CDR1 MNHEY, CDR2 SVGAGI. The CDR3, as DNA: TGTGCCAGCAGAGGGAGGGCCTACACAGATACGCAGTATTTT. It specifies CASRGRAYTDTQYF.

This clone appeared a few times. This rearrangement joins TRBV4-2 to TRBJ1-1; 9 bases fit TRBD1. Germline lookup yields CDR1 LGHNA and CDR2 YNFKEQ. The length of the CDR3 is 16 residues. The V gene end was trimmed by 4 bases and the J gene end by 4 bases; junction bases not matched to a gene: 10. The DNA for the CDR3 is TGTGCCAGCAGCCTTCTAATCGGGACAGGGATCACTGAAGCTTTCTTT. Protein sequence: CASSLLIGTGITEAFF.

This rearrangement joins TRBV7-8 to TRBJ2-1, with 11 bases lining up with TRBD2. V was clipped by 5 bases and J by 9 bases; unmatched bases: 18. The CDR3 has 18 residues. The germline gives CDR1 SGHVS, CDR2 FQNEAQ. The CDR3 bases are TGTGCCAGCAGCAAACCTCAGAGAGGTAGCGGGAGGGCCAGTGAGCAGTTCTTC. It yields the protein CASSKPQRGSGRASEQFF.

The J gene is TRBJ2-2, the V gene TRBV27; 9 bases match TRBD2. The CDR3 totals 16 residues. The junction had 5 bases not matched to a gene; V was cut back by 4 bases and J by 2 bases. Per the germline V gene, CDR1 is MNHEY and CDR2 is SMNVEV (reference sequence). CDR3 DNA sequence: TGTGCCAGCAGTTCCCCGACTAGCGGTAACACCGGGGAGCTGTTTTTT. Protein sequence: CASSSPTSGNTGELFF.

V is TRBV6-5 and J is TRBJ2-5, with 7 positions matching TRBD2. V gave up 2 bases and J gave up 0 bases; unmatched junction bases: 3. The CDR3 has 15 residues. CDR1 is MNHEY, CDR2 SVGAGI, per germline. This chain's CDR3 is CASSYPRGYQETQYF. CDR3 nucleotide sequence: TGTGCCAGCAGTTACCCGCGGGGGTACCAAGAGACCCAGTACTTC.

J is TRBJ2-1 and V is TRBV11-3; 7 bases align to TRBD2. Germline V gene data show CDR1 as SGHNT and CDR2 as YENEEA. With 4 bases clipped from V and 1 base from J, the junction kept 4 bases outside the gene matches. This CDR3 contains 15 residues. The DNA for the CDR3 is TGTGCCAGCAGCTCACTGGGGGGGTCCTACAATGAGCAGTTCTTC. It encodes CASSSLGGSYNEQFF.

This chain joins TRBV28 and TRBJ2-1, with D maybe TRBD1 (6 bases). The germline V gene encodes CDR1 MDHEN and CDR2 SYDVKM. The CDR3 has 15 residues. The V gene lost 3 bases and the J gene lost 6 bases, with 15 bases spanning the gap. CDR3 nucleotide sequence: TGTGCCAGCAGTTTGGTGGGGGCCGGAGGCAATGAGCAGTTCTTC. It specifies CASSLVGAGGNEQFF.

V and J are TRBV9 and TRBJ2-1, with 9 bases fitting TRBD2. In germline, CDR1 is SGDLS, CDR2 YYNGEE. With V trimmed by 0 bases and J by 4 bases, 8 bases remained unmatched. The CDR3 covers 17 residues. CDR3 sequence: CASSVGVAGVWYNEQFF. In DNA, the CDR3 is TGTGCCAGCAGCGTAGGGGTAGCGGGAGTATGGTACAATGAGCAGTTCTTC.

This chain links TRBV7-5 with TRBJ2-3; TRBD2 is the table's D call and was not checked against the DNA. TRBV7-5 is a pseudogene. This CDR3 spans 18 amino acids. The CDR3: CVRSSKLSGGPSTDTQYF. The CDR3 nucleotides read TGTGTCAGAAGCAGCAAACTTAGCGGAGGGCCTAGCACAGATACGCAGTATTTT.

V gene TRBV28 combines with J gene TRBJ2-7, with a possible D match to TRBD2 (6 bases). The V and J ends lost 7 bases and 4 bases respectively, with 11 bases between them. The CDR3 is made up of 12 amino acids. Germline lookup yields CDR1 MDHEN and CDR2 SYDVKM. CDR3 in DNA: TGTGCCAGCAAAGCAGGGAGGTACGAGCAGTACTTC. Its translation is CASKAGRYEQYF.

This clone occurred a few times. The J gene is TRBJ1-2, the V gene TRBV28; possible D gene TRBD1, 6 bases. The CDR3 has 17 residues. V was clipped by 3 bases and J by 0 bases, with 17 bases between them. Germline values: CDR1 MDHEN, CDR2 SYDVKM. The CDR3 region is CASSFPVTGAANYGYTF. In DNA, the CDR3 is TGTGCCAGCAGTTTCCCCGTGACAGGAGCAGCTAACTATGGCTACACCTTC.

The genes are TRBV19 and TRBJ2-7; D perhaps matches TRBD1 (6 bases). The germline V gene encodes CDR1 LNHDA and CDR2 SQIVND (reference sequence). This CDR3 is 13 amino acids long. V shed 7 bases and J shed 6 bases, with 16 bases lying between them. CDR3 nucleotides: TGTGCCAGTATGGGCCCCCCCAGGGGCGAGCAGTACTTC. It codes for CASMGPPRGEQYF.

This chain joins TRBV27 and TRBJ1-2; 7 bases align to TRBD1. In germline, CDR1 is MNHEY, CDR2 SMNVEV (reference sequence). Germline trimming cut 1 base from V and 7 bases from J; bases unmatched to any gene: 9. This CDR3 contains 15 residues. CDR3 amino acids: CASSLFTGASFGYTF. CDR3 nucleotides: TGTGCCAGCAGTTTATTCACAGGGGCTTCCTTTGGCTACACCTTC.

This clone appeared once. The chain combines TRBV5-6 with TRBJ2-2; TRBD2 aligns across 13 bases. After removal of 6 bases from V and 6 bases from J, the junction contained 5 bases not matched to a gene. This CDR3 is 15 amino acids long. CDR1 is SGHDT and CDR2 is YYEEEE in the germline V gene. In DNA form, the CDR3 reads TGTGCCAGCACACTAGCGGGAGGGTGGTCCGGGGAGCTGTTTTTT. Protein: CASTLAGGWSGELFF.

V and J are TRBV19 and TRBJ2-7; TRBD1 aligns across 8 bases. The CDR3 covers 14 residues. CDR1 LNHDA and CDR2 SQIVND come from the germline V gene (reference sequence). V gave up 7 bases and J gave up 2 bases; unmatched junction bases: 7. As DNA, the CDR3 is TGTGCCAGTATGGGGTCGGACAGGGCCTACGAGCAGTACTTC. Translated: CASMGSDRAYEQYF.

The V gene is TRBV27, the J gene TRBJ2-7; no reliable D call. V gave up 3 bases and J gave up 2 bases, with 8 bases separating them. CDR1 is MNHEY, CDR2 SMNVEV, per germline (reference sequence). The CDR3 is made up of 13 amino acids. DNA for the CDR3: TGTGCCAGCAGTTTGAACAGCCCCTACGAGCAGTACTTC. This gives the protein CASSLNSPYEQYF.

The chain couples TRBV6-5 to TRBJ1-1, with TRBD1 matching over 9 bases. This CDR3 has 16 amino acids. J lost 5 bases, V lost 4 bases, and 11 bases had no gene match. The germline gives CDR1 MNHEY, CDR2 SVGAGI. The CDR3 region has the DNA TGTGCCAGCAGTTTAGGCGGGACAGGGATTCTGACTGAAGCTTTCTTT. Translation: CASSLGGTGILTEAFF.

This chain connects TRBV23-1 to TRBJ2-5, with TRBD1 matching 7 bases. TRBV23-1 is noted as an ORF with a role that remains uncertain. The V gene end was trimmed by 2 bases and the J gene end by 5 bases; junction bases not matched to a gene: 14. This CDR3 spans 17 amino acids. The CDR3 sequence: CASSQTSTDRDSETQYF. In DNA, the CDR3 is TGCGCCAGCAGTCAAACCTCTACCGACAGGGATTCGGAGACCCAGTACTTC.

The chain employs TRBV28 and TRBJ2-3; maybe TRBD1 (6 bases). CDR1 is MDHEN and CDR2 is SYDVKM in the germline V gene. The V gene lost 3 bases and the J gene lost 2 bases, with 9 bases spanning the gap. The CDR3 loop spans 14 amino acids. CDR3 sequence: CASSFGQLTDTQYF. The DNA of the CDR3 is TGTGCCAGCAGTTTCGGACAGCTCACAGATACGCAGTATTTT. Drawing the rest from reference TRBV28 and TRBJ2-3, the complete variable domain is DVKVTQSSRYLVKRTGEKVFLECVQDMDHENMFWYRQDPGLGLRLIYFSYDVKMKEKGDIPEGYSVSREKKERFSLILESASTNQTSMYLCASSFGQLTDTQYFGPGTRLTVL.

The rearrangement joins TRBV19 to TRBJ2-2; the match to TRBD1 covers 10 bases. This CDR3 is built from 14 residues. The germline gives CDR1 LNHDA, CDR2 SQIVND (reference sequence). The V segment lost 9 bases and the J segment 6 bases; nucleotides outside the gene matches: 7. CDR3 amino acids: CASRDRGGSGELFF. CDR3 DNA sequence: TGTGCCAGCCGGGACAGGGGAGGGTCCGGGGAGCTGTTTTTT.

The genes are TRBV5-1 and TRBJ2-1; 11 bases map to TRBD2. V trimming: 1 base; J trimming: 5 bases; junction bases outside the gene matches: 2. CDR3 length equals 15 residues. CDR1 is SGHRS, CDR2 YFSETQ, per germline. The CDR3 region has the DNA TGCGCCAGCAGCTTGACTAGCGGGAGCCACAATGAGCAGTTCTTC. Its protein product is CASSLTSGSHNEQFF.

This clone occurred once. V and J are TRBV29-1 and TRBJ1-4; D might be TRBD1 (5 bases). The V and J ends lost 2 bases and 8 bases respectively, with 12 bases between them. Germline V CDR1 and CDR2: SQVTM, ANQGSEA. CDR3 length equals 13 residues. The CDR3 DNA follows: TGCAGCGTTGAAAAGGGGCTTAAAGAAAAACTGTTTTTT. This encodes CSVEKGLKEKLFF.

The rearrangement links TRBV7-8 to TRBJ2-1; D perhaps matches TRBD1 (6 bases). The length of the CDR3 is 16 residues. Per the germline V gene, CDR1 is SGHVS and CDR2 is FQNEAQ. V lost 3 bases and J lost 4, with 16 bases in between. The CDR3 DNA is TGTGCCAGCAGCTTCTCCAGGGGTCTAGGGTACAATGAGCAGTTCTTC. It yields the protein CASSFSRGLGYNEQFF.

The chain carries TRBV7-2 and TRBJ2-7; 9 bases map to TRBD2. Losses at the gene ends were 5 bases for V and 2 bases for J; bases not matched to a gene: 13. Germline CDR1 and CDR2: SGHTA and FQGNSA. This CDR3 is 17 amino acids long. CDR3 amino acids: CASSLVYVGTSTYEQYF. DNA of the CDR3: TGTGCCAGCAGCCTCGTATACGTGGGGACTAGCACCTACGAGCAGTACTTC.

The V gene is TRBV4-3, the J gene TRBJ2-2; 12 positions match TRBD1. The CDR3 has 19 residues. CDR1 is LGHNA and CDR2 is YSLEER in the germline V gene. V trimming: 2 bases; J trimming: 5 bases; junction bases outside the gene matches: 12. The chain's CDR3 is CASSQKLPGTGGETGELFF. CDR3 DNA sequence: TGCGCCAGCAGCCAAAAACTACCGGGGACAGGGGGCGAGACCGGGGAGCTGTTTTTT.

The rearrangement joins TRBV7-2 to TRBJ2-5; D gene ambiguous. The V and J ends lost 0 bases and 0 bases respectively, with 11 bases between them. Germline CDR1 is SGHTA and CDR2 is FQGNSA. This CDR3 has 16 residues. The CDR3 here is CASSLAGLTYQETQYF. Here the CDR3 DNA reads TGTGCCAGCAGCTTAGCTGGTCTAACGTACCAAGAGACCCAGTACTTC.

V and J are TRBV19 and TRBJ2-7; 8 nucleotides align to TRBD2. CDR3 size: 15 residues. Germline V lookup: CDR1 LNHDA, CDR2 SQIVND (reference sequence). V dropped 4 bases and J dropped 0; count of bases not matched to a gene: 5. The DNA of the CDR3 is TGTGCCAGTAGTACCCCTAGCGGGTTCTCCTACGAGCAGTACTTC. This encodes CASSTPSGFSYEQYF.

The V call is TRBV7-2, the J call TRBJ2-2; tentatively, D is TRBD1 (6 bases). CDR1 and CDR2 (germline): SGHTA, FQGNSA. V gave up 5 bases and J gave up 4 bases, with 17 bases separating them. CDR3 length: 16 residues. The CDR3 DNA sequence: TGTGCCAGCAGCCCCCGAGGGGGAAGCATCACCGGGGAGCTGTTTTTT. This codes for CASSPRGGSITGELFF.